This TCR beta chain was identified during a study of regulatory T cells in long-lasting Graves disease. CDR3-region Arm-PCR and iRepertoire HTBI primers produced the TCR beta libraries. In the original processing: The study identified 55 to 80 TRBV and 13 to 15 TRBJ segments across samples. TCRdb processed the multiplex PCR reads anew with MiXCR; each CDR3 protein has one entry. In this record, the V and J calls reflect TCRdb's handling and not the investigators' own analysis. The data show around 500,000 distinct CDR3 sequences, 20% seen once. V was trimmed by 5 bases and J by 5 bases, leaving 18 bases between them. The CDR3 is 15 amino acids. Per germline, CDR1 MNHEY and CDR2 SVGEGT. Specified time point: persistent/refractory GD, antithyroid drugs over 5 years with positive TRAb. PBMC-extracted RNA yielded the TCR library. Each patient gave approximately 9.2 milliliters of EDTA-anticoagulated peripheral blood.

The receptor comes from a female donor with Graves disease. The sample was peripheral blood mononuclear cells (PBMCs), taken when the disease was refractory, from a patient treated with antithyroid drugs. V usage is TRBV6-2 or TRBV6-3 and J usage is TRBJ1-1; D is perhaps TRBD1 (5 bases). The DNA for the CDR3 is TGTGCCAGCAGTCCCGGGACCTCGTTGACGACTGAAGCTTTCTTT. Protein: CASSPGTSLTTEAFF.